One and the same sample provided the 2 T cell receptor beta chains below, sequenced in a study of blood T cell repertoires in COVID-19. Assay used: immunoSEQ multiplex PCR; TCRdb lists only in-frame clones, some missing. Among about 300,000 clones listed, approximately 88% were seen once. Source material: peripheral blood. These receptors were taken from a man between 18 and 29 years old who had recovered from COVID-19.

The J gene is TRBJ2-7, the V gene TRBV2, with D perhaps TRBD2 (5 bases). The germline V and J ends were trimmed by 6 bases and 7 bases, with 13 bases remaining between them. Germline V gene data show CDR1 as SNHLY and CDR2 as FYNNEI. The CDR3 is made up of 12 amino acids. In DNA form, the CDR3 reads TGTGCCAGCAGGACCAACGGGGATGAGCAGTACTTC. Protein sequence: CASRTNGDEQYF.

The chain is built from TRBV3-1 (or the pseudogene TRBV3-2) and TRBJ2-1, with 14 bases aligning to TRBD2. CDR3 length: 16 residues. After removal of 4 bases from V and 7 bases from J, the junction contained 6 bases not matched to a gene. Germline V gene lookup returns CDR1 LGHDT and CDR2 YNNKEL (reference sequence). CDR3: CASSLTGTSGRNEQFF. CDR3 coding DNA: TGTGCCAGCAGCCTGACCGGGACTAGCGGGAGAAATGAGCAGTTCTTC.